These 29 T cell receptor beta chains came from one sample sequenced in a study of blood T cell repertoires in COVID-19. Repertoires were generated with immunoSEQ multiplex PCR, while TCRdb's copy carries only in-frame clones and drops some. The table lists approximately 70,000 clones, nearly 90% of them singletons. The sample consisted of peripheral blood. The receptors come from a woman between 50 and 59 years old with COVID-19, enrolled during active disease.

The V gene is TRBV6-6, the J gene TRBJ2-2, with TRBD2 matching 14 bases. The CDR3 loop spans 16 amino acids. Unmatched junction bases numbered 4, after V lost 4 bases and J lost 6 bases. CDR1 is MNHNY, CDR2 SVGAGI, per germline (reference sequence). Written as DNA, the CDR3 is TGTGCCAGCAGTTCATGGACTAGCGGGAGGTCCGGGGAGCTGTTTTTT. Translated, it gives CASSSWTSGRSGELFF.

The V and J genes are TRBV7-2 and TRBJ2-3; D is unresolved. Trimming cost V 2 bases and J 1 base, with 10 bases left between them. The CDR3 sequence is 15 residues long. Germline CDR1 reads SGHTA; CDR2 reads FQGNSA. This CDR3 is CASSLTLVGTDTQYF. For the CDR3, the DNA is TGTGCCAGCAGCTTAACCCTAGTTGGCACAGATACGCAGTATTTT.

The gene calls are TRBV19 and TRBJ2-3; TRBD1 agrees at 7 bases. With 4 bases clipped from V and 5 bases from J, the junction kept 3 bases outside the gene matches. Germline V gene data show CDR1 as LNHDA and CDR2 as SQIVND (reference sequence). The CDR3 covers 13 residues. The CDR3 is CASSTRTGDTQYF. The CDR3, as DNA: TGTGCCAGTAGTACCCGGACAGGAGATACGCAGTATTTT. Supplemented by reference TRBV19 and TRBJ2-3, the full variable domain reads DGGITQSPKYLFRKEGQNVTLSCEQNLNHDAMYWYRQDPGQGLRLIYYSQIVNDFQKGDIAEGYSVSREKKESFPLTVTSAQKNPTAFYLCASSTRTGDTQYFGPGTRLTVL.

As DNA, the CDR3 is TGTGCCAGCACACAGGGGGCTTGGAACACTGAAGCTTTCTTT. Its translation: CASTQGAWNTEAFF. The chain employs TRBV2 and TRBJ1-1; TRBD1 agrees at 9 bases. The germline gives CDR1 SNHLY, CDR2 FYNNEI. The length of the CDR3 is 14 residues. V lost 7 bases and J lost 1; bases outside the gene matches: 4.

J is TRBJ2-1 and V is TRBV9; perhaps TRBD2 as D (5 bases). The CDR3 spans 14 residues. V shed 0 bases and J shed 14 bases, with 18 bases lying between them. Germline assignment: CDR1 SGDLS and CDR2 YYNGEE. The CDR3, as DNA: TGTGCCAGCAGCGTAGGGCTTTTGAGGGATAAAGAGTTCTTC. It encodes CASSVGLLRDKEFF. The variable domain in full, completed from reference TRBV9 and TRBJ2-1, reads DSGVTQTPKHLITATGQRVTLRCSPRSGDLSVYWYQQSLDQGLQFLIQYYNGEERAKGNILERFSAQQFPDLHSELNLSSLELGDSALYFCASSVGLLRDKEFFGPGTRLTVL.

The genes are TRBV11-2 and TRBJ2-2; no definite D call. The V gene lost 2 bases and the J gene lost 4 bases, with 8 bases spanning the gap. The CDR3 loop spans 14 amino acids. Germline CDR1 SGHAT, CDR2 FQNNGV. CDR3 sequence reads: CASSLKSSTGELFF. The CDR3 region has the DNA TGTGCCAGCAGCTTAAAATCTTCCACCGGGGAGCTGTTTTTT. Combining the CDR3 with reference TRBV11-2 and TRBJ2-2 gives the whole variable domain EAGVAQSPRYKIIEKRQSVAFWCNPISGHATLYWYQQILGQGPKLLIQFQNNGVVDDSQLPKDRFSAERLKGVDSTLKIQPAKLEDSAVYLCASSLKSSTGELFFGEGSRLTVL.

The chain carries TRBV9 and TRBJ1-2, with TRBD1 as a possible D gene (5 bases). CDR1 SGDLS and CDR2 YYNGEE come from the germline V gene. Trimming removed 4 bases at V and 5 bases at J, with 18 bases between. The CDR3 totals 15 residues. The CDR3 region has the DNA TGTGCCAGCAGCCGCCCGGAGGGGACGGGGTATGGCTACACCTTC. It yields the protein CASSRPEGTGYGYTF.

The chain links TRBV5-1 to TRBJ1-4, with a possible D match to TRBD1 (6 bases). Trimming cost V 7 bases and J 3 bases, with 16 bases left between them. Germline CDR1 reads SGHRS; CDR2 reads YFSETQ. The length of the CDR3 is 15 residues. The CDR3 here is CASSFWGPPNEKLFF. CDR3 DNA sequence: TGCGCCAGCTCATTTTGGGGGCCCCCTAATGAAAAACTGTTTTTT. Full variable domain (rest looked up from reference TRBV5-1 and TRBJ1-4): KAGVTQTPRYLIKTRGQQVTLSCSPISGHRSVSWYQQTPGQGLQFLFEYFSETQRNKGNFPGRFSGRQFSNSRSEMNVSTLELGDSALYLCASSFWGPPNEKLFFGSGTQLSVL.

The chain has TRBV5-1 and TRBJ2-7; 9 positions match TRBD2. This CDR3 is 15 amino acids long. CDR1 is SGHRS and CDR2 is YFSETQ in the germline V gene. J lost 2 bases, V lost 4 bases, and 7 bases had no gene match. The CDR3 DNA sequence: TGCGCCAGCAGCCTTAGCGGGAGAGGGACCTACGAGCAGTACTTC. Translated: CASSLSGRGTYEQYF.

This rearrangement joins TRBV14 to TRBJ1-1; 7 nucleotides align to TRBD1. Germline loops: CDR1 SGHDN, CDR2 FVKESK. This CDR3 region has 17 residues. Germline trimming cut 0 bases from V and 1 base from J; bases unmatched to any gene: 8. CDR3 DNA sequence: TGTGCCAGCAGCCAAGAAAAGCAGGGGGTAAAGAACACTGAAGCTTTCTTT. Its protein is CASSQEKQGVKNTEAFF.

V usage is TRBV9 and J usage is TRBJ1-5; D is possibly TRBD1 (5 bases). Trimming left V 2 bases short and J 3 bases short, with 12 bases between. In germline, CDR1 is SGDLS, CDR2 YYNGEE. There are 15 residues in the CDR3. Here the CDR3 DNA reads TGTGCCAGCAGCGTTAAGGGGTACTACAATCAGCCCCAGCATTTT. Its translation: CASSVKGYYNQPQHF.

J is TRBJ2-7 and V is TRBV21-1; the table's D call of TRBD2 was not tested on the DNA. TRBV21-1 is a recognized pseudogene. CDR3 length: 13 amino acids. CDR3: CATNLSGRYEQYF. The CDR3, as DNA: TGTGCCACCAACCTAAGCGGGCGATACGAGCAGTACTTC.

The chain recombines TRBV9 with TRBJ2-2; 7 bases are a match to TRBD2. With 0 bases clipped from V and 2 bases from J, the junction kept 4 bases outside the gene matches. The CDR3 sequence is 16 residues long. CDR1 is SGDLS, CDR2 YYNGEE, per germline. CDR3 coding DNA: TGTGCCAGCAGCGTAGTACCTAGCGGAAACACCGGGGAGCTGTTTTTT. Protein sequence: CASSVVPSGNTGELFF.

Here the CDR3 DNA reads TGTGCCAGTAGTTCCCGGGACATTATCGCCGGGGAGCTGTTTTTT. It specifies CASSSRDIIAGELFF. The chain combines TRBV19 with TRBJ2-2, with D maybe TRBD1 (6 bases). CDR3 length: 15 amino acids. Per the germline V gene, CDR1 is LNHDA and CDR2 is SQIVND (reference sequence). V lost 5 bases and J 6 bases, leaving 16 bases between the germline ends.

The rearrangement uses TRBV7-9 and TRBJ2-3; D might be TRBD2 (6 bases). The length of the CDR3 is 15 residues. The germline gives CDR1 SEHNR, CDR2 FQNEAQ (reference sequence). V dropped 5 bases and J dropped 0 bases, with 12 bases sitting between them. DNA of the CDR3: TGTGCCAGCAGCGCACAGAGCGGGAGCACAGATACGCAGTATTTT. Its translation is CASSAQSGSTDTQYF. The full variable domain, rest sourced from reference TRBV7-9 and TRBJ2-3, is DTGVSQNPRHKITKRGQNVTFRCDPISEHNRLYWYRQTLGQGPEFLTYFQNEAQLEKSRLLSDRFSAERPKGSFSTLEIQRTEQGDSAMYLCASSAQSGSTDTQYFGPGTRLTVL.

The V gene is TRBV24-1, the J gene TRBJ2-3, with 9 bases fitting TRBD2. This CDR3 contains 17 residues. V trimming: 3 bases; J trimming: 3 bases; junction bases outside the gene matches: 9. From germline, CDR1 is KGHDR and CDR2 SFDVKD. As DNA, the CDR3 is TGTGCCACCAGTGATCCGACCGGCGGGAGGGCAACAGATACGCAGTATTTT. Its translation is CATSDPTGGRATDTQYF.

The gene calls are TRBV24-1 and TRBJ2-1; 12 bases fit TRBD2. With V trimmed by 6 bases and J by 3 bases, 8 bases remained unmatched. Germline CDR1 and CDR2: KGHDR and SFDVKD. This CDR3 contains 17 residues. Written as DNA, the CDR3 is TGTGCCACCAGTTCTAGCGGGGGGGTGGGGGACTACAATGAGCAGTTCTTC. It codes for CATSSSGGVGDYNEQFF.

V is TRBV28 and J is TRBJ1-2, with D possibly TRBD1 on 6 matching bases. Trimming left V 5 bases short and J 4 bases short, with 11 bases between. The germline V gene has CDR1 MDHEN and CDR2 SYDVKM. The length of the CDR3 is 13 residues. As DNA, the CDR3 is TGTGCCAGCAGTATGGACAGATTCTATGGCTACACCTTC. Encoded protein: CASSMDRFYGYTF.

The chain uses TRBV24-1 and TRBJ2-5, with D possibly matching TRBD1 (5 bases). The CDR3 length is 13 residues. V was shortened by 9 bases and J by 0 bases, with 10 bases between the two germline ends. From germline, CDR1 is KGHDR and CDR2 SFDVKD. CDR3 sequence reads: CATGTGNQETQYF. CDR3 DNA: TGTGCCACCGGAACAGGTAACCAAGAGACCCAGTACTTC.

J is TRBJ2-5 and V is TRBV5-4, with 9 bases fitting TRBD1. This CDR3 has 16 amino acids. V lost 3 bases, J lost 3 bases, and 9 bases stayed unmatched. CDR1 SGHNT and CDR2 YYREEE come from the germline V gene (reference sequence). This CDR3 is CASSSGTGLGKETQYF. CDR3 nucleotide sequence: TGTGCCAGCAGCTCCGGGACAGGGTTAGGGAAAGAGACCCAGTACTTC.

The chain joins TRBV5-6 to TRBJ1-2; no reliable D call. V lost 4 bases to trimming and J lost 8 bases, with 18 bases between them. CDR1 is SGHDT and CDR2 is YYEEEE in the germline V gene. This CDR3 is built from 14 residues. CDR3 amino acids: CASSPGSISRGYTF. The CDR3 nucleotides are TGTGCCAGCAGCCCGGGTTCCATTTCAAGGGGCTACACCTTC.

The chain is built from TRBV11-3 and TRBJ2-6; D unclear. Per the germline V gene, CDR1 is SGHNT and CDR2 is YENEEA. The length of the CDR3 is 15 residues. The V end was cut by 2 bases, the J end by 0 bases, with 5 bases between. This CDR3 reads CASSLRLSGANVLTF. The CDR3, as DNA: TGTGCCAGCAGCTTAAGACTCTCTGGGGCCAACGTCCTGACTTTC.

The chain is built from TRBV5-1 and TRBJ2-7, with 10 bases that match TRBD2. CDR3 length equals 15 residues. V trimming: 0 bases; J trimming: 4 bases; junction bases outside the gene matches: 4. Per the germline V gene, CDR1 is SGHRS and CDR2 is YFSETQ. CDR3 sequence (DNA): TGCGCCAGCAGCTTGGGGACTAGCGGATGGTACGAGCAGTACTTC. Amino acids: CASSLGTSGWYEQYF.

The chain uses TRBV19 and TRBJ1-5, with 11 bases fitting TRBD1. V gave up 9 bases and J gave up 3 bases; unmatched junction bases: 4. The CDR3 totals 14 residues. In germline, CDR1 is LNHDA, CDR2 SQIVND (reference sequence). CDR3 sequence (DNA): TGTGCCAGCCGGGACAGGGGGGTCAATCAGCCCCAGCATTTT. Its translation is CASRDRGVNQPQHF.

The chain couples TRBV3-1 (or the pseudogene TRBV3-2) to TRBJ1-2, with D possibly being TRBD1 (6 bases). The length of the CDR3 is 14 residues. V was shortened by 5 bases and J by 4 bases, with 14 bases between the two germline ends. In germline, CDR1 is LGHDT, CDR2 YNNKEL (reference sequence). The CDR3 sequence: CASSSGGAGYGYTF. CDR3 coding DNA: TGTGCCAGCAGCTCTGGGGGGGCGGGCTATGGCTACACCTTC.

This clone was counted once. This chain connects TRBV28 to TRBJ1-2, with D perhaps TRBD1 (6 bases). The V gene lost 3 bases and the J gene lost 4 bases, with 12 bases spanning the gap. This CDR3 has 14 residues. Germline CDR1 is MDHEN and CDR2 is SYDVKM. The CDR3 nucleotides read TGTGCCAGCAGTTTCTCGGGACAAGTCTATGGCTACACCTTC. The encoded protein is CASSFSGQVYGYTF.

The gene calls are TRBV5-4 and TRBJ2-2, with TRBD1 identical over 8 bases. The V gene's germline CDR1 is SGHNT and CDR2 YYREEE (reference sequence). V was clipped by 4 bases and J by 3 bases; unmatched bases: 5. This CDR3 is 15 amino acids long. The CDR3 is CASSRDRRDTGELFF. The CDR3 DNA reads as TGTGCCAGCAGCCGGGACAGGAGGGACACCGGGGAGCTGTTTTTT.

The chain uses TRBV6-5 and TRBJ1-6; D is unresolved. This CDR3 spans 16 amino acids. Germline values: CDR1 MNHEY, CDR2 SVGAGI. V was shortened by 1 base and J by 3 bases, with 10 bases between the two germline ends. Here the CDR3 DNA reads TGTGCCAGCAGTTACTTCTCGTCGGTCTATAATTCACCCCTCCACTTT. Protein sequence: CASSYFSSVYNSPLHF.

V usage is TRBV28 and J usage is TRBJ2-5, with D maybe TRBD2 (5 bases). Germline CDR1 is MDHEN and CDR2 is SYDVKM. The CDR3 contains 15 residues. V gave up 5 bases and J gave up 0 bases, with 13 bases separating them. This chain's CDR3 is CASSLPGGYQETQYF. Written as DNA, the CDR3 is TGTGCCAGCAGTCTTCCTGGCGGGTACCAAGAGACCCAGTACTTC.